Below, 22 T cell receptor beta chains from the same sample are listed, as sequenced in a study of OX40 agonist ivuxolimab in advanced cancers. The data were produced by immunoSEQ multiplex PCR, yet TCRdb's version contains in-frame clones alone and is incomplete. The sample has approximately 80,000 clones, about 94% seen once. The sequenced sample was CD4+ or CD8+ T cells sorted from blood, obtained in a trial of the OX40 agonist ivuxolimab. These TCRs come from an adult with an advanced solid tumor such as melanoma, head and neck, liver or kidney cancer.

The chain couples TRBV6-6 to TRBJ2-5, with 8 bases lining up with TRBD1. The germline V gene encodes CDR1 MNHNY and CDR2 SVGAGI (reference sequence). This CDR3 contains 14 residues. Trimming took 9 bases from V and 5 from J; bases not matched to a gene: 11. This CDR3 is CASRRQGNDETQYF. The CDR3 DNA reads TGTGCCAGTAGACGACAGGGGAATGATGAGACCCAGTACTTC.

The rearrangement links TRBV5-1 to TRBJ2-7, with D unresolved. The CDR3 has 13 amino acids. Germline CDR1 reads SGHRS; CDR2 reads YFSETQ. With 4 bases removed from V and 3 bases from J, the gap between germline ends came to 11 bases. CDR3 nucleotides: TGCGCCAGCAGCCTCGGACCGAACTACGAGCAGTACTTC. Protein sequence: CASSLGPNYEQYF.

The J gene is TRBJ2-6, the V gene TRBV4-2, with D uncertain. CDR1 is LGHNA, CDR2 YNFKEQ, per germline. V lost 1 base, J lost 1 base, and 2 bases lay in between. CDR3 length: 14 residues. CDR3 in amino acids: CASSQASGANVLTF. As DNA, the CDR3 is TGTGCCAGCAGCCAAGCATCTGGGGCCAACGTCCTGACTTTC.

This chain links TRBV13 with TRBJ2-7, with 13 bases identical to TRBD2. Trimming cost V 8 bases and J 4 bases; bases outside gene matches: 2. Germline CDR1 is PRHDT and CDR2 is FYEKMQ (reference sequence). This CDR3 spans 13 amino acids. The DNA for the CDR3 is TGTGCCAGCGGGACTAGCGGGGTATACGAGCAGTACTTC. It is translated as CASGTSGVYEQYF. Full variable domain (rest looked up from reference TRBV13 and TRBJ2-7): AAGVIQSPRHLIKEKRETATLKCYPIPRHDTVYWYQQGPGQDPQFLISFYEKMQSDKGSIPDRFSAQQFSDYHSELNMSSLELGDSALYFCASGTSGVYEQYFGPGTRLTVT.

The chain recombines TRBV15 with TRBJ1-4; the D gene is possibly TRBD1 (5 bases). This CDR3 has 15 residues. Germline V CDR1 and CDR2: LNHNV, YYDKDF (reference sequence). The ends were cut back, 6 bases at V and 5 bases at J, with 16 bases in the middle. CDR3 DNA sequence: TGTGCCACCAGTCAGGGAATTCTCGAAAATGAAAAACTGTTTTTT. Translated: CATSQGILENEKLFF.

V is TRBV6-5 and J is TRBJ2-1; TRBD2 matches at 13 bases. Germline loops: CDR1 MNHEY, CDR2 SVGAGI. This CDR3 is 15 amino acids long. V lost 5 bases, J lost 6 bases, and 4 bases stayed unmatched. CDR3 nucleotide sequence: TGTGCCAGCAGTACGACTAGCGGGAGGTTCAATGAGCAGTTCTTC. Translated, it gives CASSTTSGRFNEQFF.

The gene calls are TRBV7-3 and TRBJ2-7, with D perhaps TRBD1 (6 bases). Germline V gene data show CDR1 as SGHTA and CDR2 as FQGTGA. V dropped 4 bases and J dropped 2 bases, with 12 bases sitting between them. The CDR3 runs 14 residues. The DNA for the CDR3 is TGTGCCAGCAGCTCCATGGGACAAGCCTACGAGCAGTACTTC. It encodes CASSSMGQAYEQYF.

The J gene is TRBJ2-7, the V gene TRBV5-6, with D maybe TRBD1 (6 bases). There are 14 residues in the CDR3. Germline values: CDR1 SGHDT, CDR2 YYEEEE. Deletions cut 4 bases from V and 2 bases from J, with 13 bases between. CDR3 amino acids: CASSRTEKTYEQYF. Here the CDR3 DNA reads TGTGCCAGCAGCCGGACAGAAAAAACCTACGAGCAGTACTTC.

The rearrangement uses TRBV28 and TRBJ1-5; D is undetermined. The germline V and J ends were trimmed by 8 bases and 1 base, with 15 bases remaining between them. Germline CDR1 MDHEN, CDR2 SYDVKM. CDR3 length: 15 residues. For the CDR3, the DNA is TGTGCCAGCCAGCGGGGTAAATTGAGCAATCAGCCCCAGCATTTT. Encoded protein: CASQRGKLSNQPQHF.

CDR3 in amino acids: CASTQGSGLNGYTF. The CDR3 nucleotides read TGTGCCAGCACCCAAGGGTCAGGGCTAAATGGCTACACCTTC. The rearrangement joins TRBV28 to TRBJ1-2, with a tentative D call TRBD1 (5 bases). Trimming shortened V by 7 bases and J by 6 bases, and 18 bases separated the two germline ends. CDR1 and CDR2 from the germline V gene are MDHEN and SYDVKM. The CDR3 loop spans 14 amino acids.

This clone was found once. This chain uses TRBV7-8 with TRBJ2-1, with 7 bases that match TRBD1. Germline CDR1 and CDR2: SGHVS and FQNEAQ. The CDR3 totals 15 residues. Trimming at V came to 6 bases and at J to 0 bases, leaving 5 bases not matched to a gene. The CDR3 bases are TGTGCCAGCAGGGGGGACAGCATCTCCTACAATGAGCAGTTCTTC. Its protein is CASRGDSISYNEQFF.

The chain has TRBV12-5 and TRBJ2-3; 7 positions match TRBD2. In germline, CDR1 is LGHNT, CDR2 FRNRAP. This CDR3 is built from 15 residues. CDR3: CATLYRDYNTDTQYF. The CDR3 DNA reads TGTGCCACACTCTACCGGGACTATAACACAGATACGCAGTATTTT.

This sequence joins TRBV6-1 and TRBJ2-7; possible D gene TRBD1, 5 bases. The V end was cut by 2 bases, the J end by 4 bases, with 9 bases between. Germline V lookup: CDR1 MNHNS, CDR2 SASEGT. The CDR3 is made up of 13 amino acids. The CDR3 loop reads CASSERQTYEQYF. The CDR3 bases are TGTGCCAGCAGTGAAAGACAGACGTACGAGCAGTACTTC.

This clone has just one count. The chain has TRBV5-1 and TRBJ2-2; D is possibly TRBD2 (6 bases). Germline V gene sequence: CDR1 SGHRS, CDR2 YFSETQ. With 1 base removed from V and 6 bases from J, the gap between germline ends came to 7 bases. This CDR3 contains 13 residues. CDR3 residues: CASSLTSPGELFF. In DNA, the CDR3 is TGCGCCAGCAGCTTGACTAGCCCCGGGGAGCTGTTTTTT.

The J gene is TRBJ2-7, the V gene TRBV27; TRBD1 or TRBD2 may be the D gene (5 bases each). The CDR3 runs to 12 residues. V shed 3 bases and J shed 6 bases, with 9 bases lying between them. CDR1 and CDR2 (germline): MNHEY, SMNVEV (reference sequence). Written as DNA, the CDR3 is TGTGCCAGCAGTTTCCCCGGGGCCGAGCAGTACTTC. Translation gives CASSFPGAEQYF.

This chain links TRBV18 with TRBJ2-7; D assignment may be TRBD1 or TRBD2 (5 bases each). V gave up 6 bases and J gave up 5 bases, with 14 bases separating them. Germline-derived CDR1 and CDR2 are KGHSH and LQKENI. The length of the CDR3 is 13 residues. The CDR3 sequence: CASSRKRDDEQYF. In DNA form, the CDR3 reads TGTGCCAGCTCCAGGAAGAGGGACGACGAGCAGTACTTC.

The CDR3 nucleotides are TGTGCCAGCAGTTCTCTAAGGGGGACTAGCGTGGATGAGCAGTTCTTC. This translates into CASSSLRGTSVDEQFF. V usage is TRBV2 and J usage is TRBJ2-1; TRBD2 matches at 10 bases. The germline gives CDR1 SNHLY, CDR2 FYNNEI. This CDR3 spans 16 amino acids. The junction had 12 bases not matched to a gene; V was cut back by 5 bases and J by 8 bases.

V usage is TRBV7-6 and J usage is TRBJ2-5; D ambiguous. This CDR3 spans 15 amino acids. CDR1 is SGHVS and CDR2 is FNYEAQ in the germline V gene. V lost 1 base to trimming and J lost 0 bases, with 9 bases between them. The CDR3 sequence is CASSLDFAYQETQYF. CDR3 nucleotides: TGTGCCAGCAGCTTAGACTTCGCTTACCAAGAGACCCAGTACTTC.

The genes are TRBV19 and TRBJ1-1, with D uncertain. In germline, CDR1 is LNHDA, CDR2 SQIVND (reference sequence). The CDR3 is 12 residues long. The ends were cut back, 7 bases at V and 13 bases at J, with 19 bases in the middle. The CDR3 sequence: CASTGNPFFGFF. The CDR3 DNA sequence: TGTGCCAGTACTGGCAATCCCTTCTTCGGTTTCTTT.

The chain is built from TRBV2 and TRBJ1-3, with TRBD1 matching over 8 bases. In germline, CDR1 is SNHLY, CDR2 FYNNEI. CDR3 size: 19 residues. Trimming took 4 bases from V and 0 from J; bases not matched to a gene: 14. CDR3 DNA: TGTGCCAGCAGTGGAATCCCATCGGCAGGGGGCTTCTCTGGAAACACCATATATTTT. Protein product: CASSGIPSAGGFSGNTIYF. The full variable domain, in which reference TRBV2 and TRBJ1-3 provide the parts outside the CDR3, is EPEVTQTPSHQVTQMGQEVILRCVPISNHLYFYWYRQILGQKVEFLVSFYNNEISEKSEIFDDQFSVERPDGSNFTLKIRSTKLEDSAMYFCASSGIPSAGGFSGNTIYFGEGSWLTVV.

V and J are TRBV11-2 and TRBJ1-1; TRBD1 might be the D (6 bases). CDR1 and CDR2 from the germline V gene are SGHAT and FQNNGV. V was pared by 5 bases and J by 0 bases, with 13 bases between. This CDR3 has 15 amino acids. The CDR3 coding sequence is TGTGCCAGCAGCCAACGGGACACCGTGAACACTGAAGCTTTCTTT. This encodes CASSQRDTVNTEAFF.

The CDR3 coding sequence is TGTGCCAGCCGTTCCCTAGGCGGGGAGCTGTTTTTT. Amino acid sequence: CASRSLGGELFF. The genes are TRBV6-5 and TRBJ2-2; no clear D gene. The CDR3 covers 12 residues. CDR1 and CDR2 (germline): MNHEY, SVGAGI. The ends were cut back, 8 bases at V and 7 bases at J, with 11 bases in the middle.